This TCR beta chain was profiled in a study of naive and memory T cell subsets. Study-level points and caveats: Possibly reflecting memory cells re-expressing CD45RA, a few larger clonotypes occurred in naive repertoires, especially CD8.

V lost 5 bases and J lost 6, with 14 bases in between. Per germline, CDR1 SGHTA and CDR2 FQGNSA. The CDR3 extends over 14 amino acids. The beta constant-region primer was an equimolar mix of two oligonucleotides covering TRBC1 and TRBC2. Nested alpha and beta constant-region primers with the SP2 primer drove four PCR rounds on ligated cDNA. TCRdb re-called the UMI-ligation and nested PCR reads through MiXCR, storing one row per CDR3 protein. The sample yields 130,000 to 150,000 distinct CDR3 sequences, 22% seen once. After CD4 positive bead selection, the CD4-negative fraction gave CD8 T cells. This clonotype was observed a handful of times. What it binds is not known.

Sample: naive CD4+ T cells from blood. The receptor was isolated from a human donor in good health. The chain is built from TRBV7-2 and TRBJ1-5; TRBD1 is a possible D gene (6 bases). CDR3 nucleotide sequence: TGTGCCAGCAGCCCACAGGGTGGGTCTCAGCCCCAGCATTTT. Translation gives CASSPQGGSQPQHF.